The entry that follows covers one T cell receptor (beta chain) sequence. Antigen unknown. The source of the sample is a study of beta chain features in type 1 diabetes. Study results and limitations: In all four CD4+ subsets, TCRB CDR3 length was significantly, moderately reduced in type 1 diabetes. Patients with type 1 diabetes showed fewer VDJ junction insertions and more deletions.

Trimming cost V 7 bases and J 0 bases; bases outside gene matches: 5. From germline, CDR1 is MDHEN and CDR2 SYDVKM. The CDR3 has 16 amino acids. The sequenced template was cDNA made from the entire isolated RNA. Sequencing used immunoSEQ multiplex PCR; TCRdb keeps in-frame clones, though not all of them. The table has roughly 38,000 clones, around 63% seen once. This sequence was found in a man younger than 40 with type 1 diabetes. Some clones in this sample may be carry-over from other donors' samples. The chain links TRBV28 to TRBJ2-3, with 12 bases that match TRBD2. Sequencing was done on a sample of Tregs from blood. The CDR3 DNA follows: TGTGCCAGCACTCCAGGACTAGCGGGGAGCACAGATACGCAGTATTTT. It specifies CASTPGLAGSTDTQYF.